The TCR beta chain described here comes from a study of T cell responses to AZD1222 COVID-19 vaccine. Study outcomes and limitations: Clonal diversity was possibly underestimated, and the donors were mostly white British, with more females.

TCRdb's copy holds only in-frame clones and misses some; the assay was immunoSEQ multiplex PCR. This table has 100,000 or so clones, just over 90% appearing once. The CDR3 has 13 amino acids. Trimming shortened V by 2 bases and J by 1 base, and 6 bases separated the two germline ends. On this clone itself: The antigen is unknown.

The chain recombines TRBV12-3 or TRBV12-4 with TRBJ2-7, with no clear D. This TCR was recovered from an adult in good health. This material consisted of peripheral blood, taken on day 0 of AZD1222 vaccination. The CDR3 nucleotides are TGTGCCAGCAGTTTAACAGATTCCTACGAGCAGTACTTC. It translates to CASSLTDSYEQYF.